This TCR beta chain was retrieved from a study of blood T cell repertoires in COVID-19. The protocol was immunoSEQ multiplex PCR, while the TCRdb copy is restricted to in-frame clones and leaves out a portion. Of just over 300,000 clones listed, around 84% are singletons. The CDR3 spans 13 residues. Germline V gives CDR1 SQVTM, CDR2 ANQGSEA. With 7 bases clipped from V and 4 bases from J, the junction kept 6 bases outside the gene matches. What was sequenced was PBMCs or T cells enriched from blood (not recorded which). This receptor was obtained from a man between 25 and 39 years old who had recovered from COVID-19. This sequence joins TRBV29-1 and TRBJ2-7, with 11 bases matching TRBD1. The CDR3 protein is CSAEGQGEYEQYF. The CDR3 DNA sequence: TGCAGCGCTGAGGGACAGGGGGAGTACGAGCAGTACTTC.